This T cell receptor beta chain was profiled in a study of blood T cell repertoires in COVID-19. In the study's own analysis: Nucleated cell number was recorded as an estimate derived from reference gene primer amplification. Clones were read by immunoSEQ multiplex PCR, and TCRdb kept only the in-frame ones, dropping some. V and J calls and clone size are those listed in that table; D and trimming were worked out from the DNA. The data contain approximately 270,000 clones, roughly 90% of them singletons. This clone was counted a single time. The CDR3 consists of 12 residues. The V and J ends lost 7 bases and 7 bases respectively, with 13 bases between them. CDR1 and CDR2 from the germline V gene are MNHNY and SVGAGI (reference sequence). Participants were aged roughly 18 to 90 years, lived in roughly 25 US areas, and enrolled virtually. Cohorts were determined from participant-reported clinical history.

This chain uses TRBV6-6 with TRBJ1-1; possible D gene TRBD1, 5 bases. Sequenced material: PBMCs or T cells enriched from blood (not recorded which). This TCR was recovered from a man in his forties who had been exposed to COVID-19. The CDR3 bases are TGTGCCAGCAACCCGGGGGTCGGTGAAGCTTTCTTT. This sequence encodes CASNPGVGEAFF.